This passage covers 22 T cell receptor beta chains from one sample sequenced in a study of post-analysis software for immune sequencing data. The study, taken as a whole, reports: Four or five TRBV segments (TRBV5-6, TRBV5-1 and TRBV20-1 among them) occurred more frequently in patients than in controls.

Included in the TCR beta cDNA libraries were unique molecular identifiers. TCRdb re-analysed the PCR reads in MiXCR, keeping a single row per CDR3 protein. In the table there are under 650,000 distinct CDR3 sequences, 44% of which are singletons. Their antigens are not known. Material for sequencing was blood. These receptor sequences come from a girl under 18 with multiple sclerosis.

This clonotype was counted between two and nine times. The V gene is TRBV6-5, the J gene TRBJ1-2; TRBD1 matches 7 bases. Germline V CDR1 and CDR2: MNHEY, SVGAGI. CDR3 length: 15 residues. V lost 3 bases to trimming and J lost 1 base; unmatched junction nucleotides: 5. DNA of the CDR3: TGTGCCAGCAGTTATCGCCAGGGGGGTAACTATGGCTACACCTTC. As protein: CASSYRQGGNYGYTF.

This clonotype occurred a few times. This chain links TRBV15 with TRBJ1-2; no reliable D call. Trimming took 4 bases from V and 8 from J, leaving 11 bases between them. Germline V gene lookup returns CDR1 LNHNV and CDR2 YYDKDF (reference sequence). This CDR3 spans 12 amino acids. For the CDR3, the DNA is TGTGCCACCAGCACCCACCTCGGCGGCTACACCTTC. Translated, it gives CATSTHLGGYTF.

This clonotype has just a few counts. This chain connects TRBV6-5 to TRBJ2-7; the D gene is possibly TRBD1 (5 bases). This CDR3 has 12 residues. Germline CDR1 is MNHEY and CDR2 is SVGAGI. The V gene lost 6 bases and the J gene lost 10 bases, with 16 bases spanning the gap. The CDR3 nucleotides read TGTGCCAGCAGAGGGATTAATGGGGCCCAGTACTTC. This gives the protein CASRGINGAQYF.

This clonotype was seen more than once but under ten times. The V call is TRBV6-1, the J call TRBJ1-2; maybe TRBD1 (5 bases). From germline, CDR1 is MNHNS and CDR2 SASEGT. This CDR3 spans 14 amino acids. The V end lost 6 bases, the J end lost 5 bases, and 16 bases lay between the germline ends. The CDR3 reads CASSSAGKGYGYTF. Here the CDR3 DNA reads TGTGCCAGCAGCAGTGCAGGGAAGGGTTATGGCTACACCTTC.

There are a few counts of this clonotype. The chain links TRBV5-1 to TRBJ2-3; the D is unclear. V was shortened by 0 bases and J by 3 bases, with 14 bases between the two germline ends. The CDR3 runs to 16 residues. Per the germline V gene, CDR1 is SGHRS and CDR2 is YFSETQ. The CDR3 loop is CASSLDRPERTDTQYF. The CDR3 nucleotides read TGCGCCAGCAGCTTGGATAGGCCCGAACGAACAGATACGCAGTATTTT.

The chain combines TRBV20-1 with TRBJ2-3, with TRBD1 matching 10 bases. The germline gives CDR1 DFQATT, CDR2 SNEGSKA (reference sequence). V lost 7 bases and J lost 4; bases outside the gene matches: 5. The CDR3 is 13 amino acids. CDR3 sequence reads: CSGGQGDADTQYF. The CDR3 DNA is TGCAGTGGAGGACAGGGGGACGCAGATACGCAGTATTTT.

V usage is TRBV10-3 and J usage is TRBJ1-2; TRBD1 matches 11 bases. J gave up 4 bases and V 3 bases, and 4 bases lay outside the gene matches. The germline gives CDR1 ENHRY, CDR2 SYGVKD. The CDR3 has 15 amino acids. The CDR3, as DNA: TGTGCCATCAGTGATGGACAGGGGGCCCTCTATGGCTACACCTTC. Protein sequence: CAISDGQGALYGYTF.

This clonotype was found a few times. This chain joins TRBV4-2 and TRBJ2-5, with D perhaps matching TRBD1 or TRBD2 (6 bases each). Germline assignment: CDR1 LGHNA and CDR2 YNFKEQ. Trimming stripped 0 bases from V and 5 bases from J, with 16 bases between. The CDR3 loop spans 16 amino acids. CDR3 sequence reads: CASSQDRGGWQETQYF. CDR3 coding DNA: TGTGCCAGCAGCCAAGATCGAGGGGGGTGGCAGGAGACCCAGTACTTC.

In this sample, this clonotype turned up many times. This chain connects TRBV20-1 to TRBJ2-5; 7 bases are a match to TRBD2. CDR3 length: 16 residues. V dropped 0 bases and J dropped 0; count of bases not matched to a gene: 7. Germline CDR1 is DFQATT and CDR2 is SNEGSKA (reference sequence). The CDR3 reads CSARDQAGLYQETQYF. For the CDR3, the DNA is TGCAGTGCTAGAGACCAAGCGGGGCTATACCAAGAGACCCAGTACTTC.

The V call is TRBV7-9, the J call TRBJ1-5; 7 bases match TRBD1. The junction had 3 bases not matched to a gene; V was cut back by 1 base and J by 0 bases. The CDR3 is made up of 16 amino acids. The germline CDR1 and CDR2 sequences are SEHNR and FQNEAQ (reference sequence). In DNA form, the CDR3 reads TGTGCCAGCAGCTTAGGAGGGGGCTATAGCAATCAGCCCCAGCATTTT. This translates into CASSLGGGYSNQPQHF.

The rearrangement links TRBV20-1 to TRBJ2-3; 7 nucleotides match TRBD1. The CDR3 is 13 residues long. V trimming: 7 bases; J trimming: 1 base; junction bases outside the gene matches: 5. CDR1 DFQATT and CDR2 SNEGSKA come from the germline V gene (reference sequence). DNA for the CDR3: TGCAGTGGAGACAGGGTGGGCACAGATACGCAGTATTTT. This codes for CSGDRVGTDTQYF.

This clonotype was detected a few times. The chain recombines TRBV5-1 with TRBJ2-1, with D possibly matching TRBD2 (5 bases). CDR1 is SGHRS, CDR2 YFSETQ, per germline. CDR3 size: 12 residues. The ends were cut back, 3 bases at V and 10 bases at J, with 11 bases in the middle. The DNA of the CDR3 is TGCGCCAGCAGCTCTGCCGCGGGCGAGCAGTTCTTC. Amino acids: CASSSAAGEQFF.

The chain uses TRBV7-9 and TRBJ2-7, with 8 nucleotides matching TRBD1. CDR3 length: 12 amino acids. The germline CDR1 and CDR2 sequences are SEHNR and FQNEAQ (reference sequence). The CDR3 DNA reads as TGTGTCAGTAGCCAGGGGGCAAGAGAGCAGTACTTC. This translates into CVSSQGAREQYF.

This clonotype was detected only a few times. V gene TRBV27 combines with J gene TRBJ2-5; D ambiguous. The J call may be in error: the DNA end matches TRBJ2-7 better. The CDR3 totals 15 residues. Germline CDR1 reads MNHEY; CDR2 reads SMNVEV (reference sequence). The CDR3 region has the DNA TGTGCCAGCATTCCCCCGCCCATTCCGGACTACGAGCAGTACTTC. The encoded protein is CASIPPPIPDYEQYF.

This chain connects TRBV4-1 to TRBJ2-3, with 7 bases identical to TRBD2. The CDR3 covers 16 residues. Germline CDR1 and CDR2: MGHRA and YSYEKL. The J segment lost 3 bases and the V segment lost 4 bases, leaving 10 bases of the junction unmatched. The CDR3 nucleotides are TGCGCCAGCAGCCTCGCGCGGGAGTACAGTACAGATACGCAGTATTTT. This gives the protein CASSLAREYSTDTQYF.

V and J are TRBV4-1 and TRBJ2-7, with 7 bases fitting TRBD1. This CDR3 spans 14 amino acids. Germline CDR1 and CDR2: MGHRA and YSYEKL. Trimming took 0 bases from V and 5 from J; bases not matched to a gene: 4. CDR3 region: CASSQENRGHEQYF. CDR3 in DNA: TGCGCCAGCAGCCAAGAGAACAGGGGCCACGAGCAGTACTTC.

Concerning this clonotype itself: One end of the junction does not line up with germline, which may come from a read error. This rearrangement joins TRBV5-1 to TRBJ1-2; tentative D call: TRBD1 (5 bases). CDR1 and CDR2 from the germline V gene are SGHRS and YFSETQ. The CDR3 extends over 14 amino acids. This CDR3 reads CVSSALQVSYDYTF. The CDR3 DNA is TGCGTCAGCAGCGCTCTACAGGTTTCGTATGACTACACCTTC. The full variable domain, completed using reference TRBV5-1 and TRBJ1-2, is KAGVTQTPRYLIKTRGQQVTLSCSPISGHRSVSWYQQTPGQGLQFLFEYFSETQRNKGNFPGRFSGRQFSNSRSEMNVSTLELGDSALYLCVSSALQVSYDYTFGSGTRLTVV.

V and J are TRBV7-9 and TRBJ1-2; 9 bases map to TRBD1. Trimming took 1 base from V and 4 from J; bases not matched to a gene: 10. Germline V gives CDR1 SEHNR, CDR2 FQNEAQ (reference sequence). The CDR3 covers 17 residues. The CDR3 here is CASSLDGEGQGFYGYTF. The CDR3 coding sequence is TGTGCCAGCAGCTTAGACGGAGAGGGACAGGGATTCTATGGCTACACCTTC.

This clonotype appeared a single time. The genes are TRBV12-3 or TRBV12-4 and TRBJ2-1, with TRBD2 matching over 11 bases. V shed 6 bases, J shed 3 bases, and the junction held 10 bases outside the gene matches. This CDR3 spans 17 amino acids. CDR3 loop: CASRFPSGRSHYNEQFF. The CDR3 region has the DNA TGTGCCAGCAGGTTCCCTAGCGGGAGGTCACACTACAATGAGCAGTTCTTC.

V is TRBV5-6 and J is TRBJ2-1; 12 bases fit TRBD1. The CDR3 has 15 residues. CDR1 and CDR2 (germline): SGHDT, YYEEEE. The trim removed 4 bases at V and 8 bases at J, leaving 7 bases unmatched. CDR3 in amino acids: CASSRPGTGGHEQFF. Written as DNA, the CDR3 is TGTGCCAGCAGCCGACCCGGGACAGGGGGCCATGAGCAGTTCTTC.

V usage is TRBV12-3 or TRBV12-4 and J usage is TRBJ2-5; TRBD1 matches 7 bases. The V and J ends lost 6 bases and 5 bases, in that order; junction bases with no gene match: 9. The CDR3 sequence is 14 residues long. The CDR3 bases are TGTGCCAGCAGGCCTAGACAGGGAACGGAGACCCAGTACTTC. Protein sequence: CASRPRQGTETQYF.

The CDR3 DNA sequence: TGTGCCATCAGTGAGGGGACTAGTCGAGAAGAGACCCAGTACTTC. It yields the protein CAISEGTSREETQYF. J is TRBJ2-5 and V is TRBV10-3; TRBD2 aligns across 8 bases. J gave up 3 bases and V 2 bases, and 5 bases lay outside the gene matches. The V gene's germline CDR1 is ENHRY and CDR2 SYGVKD. The CDR3 extends over 15 amino acids.